A single sample gave rise to the 22 T cell receptor beta chains below, sequenced in a study of control samples from healthy donors and cancer patients. Method: immunoSEQ multiplex PCR; TCRdb's copy keeps in-frame clones and lacks some. The table has some 150,000 clones, 91% seen once; the top ten hold less than 1.6%. Sequenced input: blood. These receptors all come from a woman aged 25 to 45 in good health.

The chain joins TRBV16 to TRBJ2-1; TRBD1 or TRBD2 may be the D gene (6 bases each). Germline V CDR1 and CDR2: KGHSY, FQNENV. This CDR3 contains 16 residues. Trimming took 1 base from V and 1 from J, leaving 11 bases between them. The CDR3 here is CASSQFGGGSYNEQFF. The CDR3 DNA is TGTGCCAGCAGCCAATTCGGAGGGGGTTCCTACAATGAGCAGTTCTTC.

V is TRBV5-5 and J is TRBJ1-1; D might be TRBD1 (6 bases). Looked up from germline, CDR1 is SGHKS and CDR2 is YYEKEE (reference sequence). This CDR3 comprises 15 residues. Trimming took off 0 bases at V and 0 bases at J, with 9 bases between the two ends. DNA of the CDR3: TGTGCCAGCAGCTTGGTGTGGGACATGAACACTGAAGCTTTCTTT. Translated, it gives CASSLVWDMNTEAFF.

The chain's CDR3 is CSVRPLSSYEQYF. CDR3 DNA: TGCAGCGTTCGGCCTTTGAGCTCCTACGAGCAGTACTTC. The chain carries TRBV29-1 and TRBJ2-7; D unresolved. Germline CDR1 reads SQVTM; CDR2 reads ANQGSEA. The V gene lost 5 bases and the J gene lost 0 bases, with 11 bases spanning the gap. The length of the CDR3 is 13 residues.

V and J are TRBV28 and TRBJ1-5; 9 nucleotides line up with TRBD1. J gave up 6 bases and V 4 bases, and 4 bases lay outside the gene matches. Germline V gives CDR1 MDHEN, CDR2 SYDVKM. CDR3 length equals 14 residues. The CDR3 region has the DNA TGTGCCAGCAGTTGGGGGACAGGGTCTCAGCCCCAGCATTTT. Protein product: CASSWGTGSQPQHF.

The CDR3 protein is CASSLGFVTEAFF. Here the CDR3 DNA reads TGTGCCAGCAGCTTGGGGTTTGTCACTGAAGCTTTCTTT. The chain is built from TRBV5-6 and TRBJ1-1; D unresolved. The CDR3 spans 13 residues. From germline, CDR1 is SGHDT and CDR2 YYEEEE. Between the trimmed V and J ends, which lost 0 bases and 4 bases, there was a span of 7 bases.

The rearrangement joins TRBV14 to TRBJ1-2; no firm D call. The CDR3 runs to 14 residues. Germline CDR1 is SGHDN and CDR2 is FVKESK. Deletions cut 0 bases from V and 4 bases from J, with 9 bases between. The CDR3 sequence is CASSQDPGPYGYTF. The CDR3 coding sequence is TGTGCCAGCAGCCAAGATCCAGGTCCCTATGGCTACACCTTC.

The rearrangement joins TRBV4-1 to TRBJ2-4; TRBD2 matches 13 bases. Germline V gene lookup returns CDR1 MGHRA and CDR2 YSYEKL. This CDR3 region has 18 residues. With 2 bases clipped from V and 1 base from J, the junction kept 5 bases outside the gene matches. Written as DNA, the CDR3 is TGCGCCAGCAGCCAAACTAGCGGGGGGGCCTCGGCCAAAAACATTCAGTACTTC. Translation gives CASSQTSGGASAKNIQYF.

This rearrangement joins TRBV5-6 to TRBJ1-3; D remains ambiguous. V dropped 0 bases and J dropped 0 bases, with 4 bases sitting between them. The CDR3 is 14 amino acids. Germline CDR1 SGHDT, CDR2 YYEEEE. The CDR3, as DNA: TGTGCCAGCAGCTTGGAACCCTCTGGAAACACCATATATTTT. Amino acids: CASSLEPSGNTIYF.

This rearrangement joins TRBV6-1 to TRBJ2-1; 11 nucleotides agree with TRBD2. Per germline, CDR1 MNHNS and CDR2 SASEGT. CDR3 length equals 15 residues. Germline trimming cut 2 bases from V and 6 bases from J; bases unmatched to any gene: 3. The CDR3 DNA is TGTGCCAGCAGTGAAAGTAGCGGGGGGGGCAATGAGCAGTTCTTC. It specifies CASSESSGGGNEQFF.

V is TRBV10-1 and J is TRBJ2-1; tentatively, D is TRBD2 (5 bases). Germline values: CDR1 WNHNN, CDR2 SYGVQD (reference sequence). V was shortened by 3 bases and J by 0 bases, with 9 bases between the two germline ends. CDR3 size: 15 residues. The CDR3, as DNA: TGCGCCAGCAGTGACGATGGGAGCTCCTACAATGAGCAGTTCTTC. Amino acid sequence: CASSDDGSSYNEQFF.

The rearrangement links TRBV15 to TRBJ1-2; D unresolved. Trimming shortened V by 0 bases and J by 0 bases, and 11 bases separated the two germline ends. The CDR3 covers 16 residues. From germline, CDR1 is LNHNV and CDR2 YYDKDF (reference sequence). As DNA, the CDR3 is TGTGCCACCAGCAGAGATCTTGACACAGCTAACTATGGCTACACCTTC. The encoded protein is CATSRDLDTANYGYTF.

J is TRBJ2-3 and V is TRBV7-8, with 13 bases that match TRBD2. The CDR3 sequence is 15 residues long. Germline assignment: CDR1 SGHVS and CDR2 FQNEAQ. V gave up 4 bases and J gave up 7 bases; unmatched junction bases: 5. The CDR3 nucleotides read TGTGCCAGCAGCTCGACTAGCGGGAGGCTTTATACGCAGTATTTT. This codes for CASSSTSGRLYTQYF.

V gene TRBV6-1 combines with J gene TRBJ2-7; 11 nucleotides match TRBD1. CDR1 and CDR2 (germline): MNHNS, SASEGT. The CDR3 sequence is 16 residues long. V lost 0 bases and J lost 3; bases outside the gene matches: 4. This CDR3 reads CASSEAPGTGGYEQYF. Written as DNA, the CDR3 is TGTGCCAGCAGTGAAGCACCGGGGACAGGGGGCTACGAGCAGTACTTC.

The J gene is TRBJ2-6, the V gene TRBV7-2, with 8 positions matching TRBD1. V shed 1 base, J shed 4 bases, and the junction held 3 bases outside the gene matches. Germline V gene sequence: CDR1 SGHTA, CDR2 FQGNSA. This CDR3 has 16 residues. The CDR3, as DNA: TGTGCCAGCAGCTTAGAGGACAGGGCAGGGGCCAACGTCCTGACTTTC. Residues: CASSLEDRAGANVLTF.

This clone was picked up a small number of times. The CDR3 nucleotides read TGTGCCAGCAGCGGAGACAGTCCAAATTCACCCCTCCACTTT. Encoded protein: CASSGDSPNSPLHF. The V call is TRBV5-6, the J call TRBJ1-6; TRBD1 might be the D (5 bases). Trimming left V 4 bases short and J 7 bases short, with 12 bases between. Germline CDR1 reads SGHDT; CDR2 reads YYEEEE. This CDR3 comprises 14 residues.

DNA for the CDR3: TGTGCCAGCAGTTTAGACAGGGGGGGCTACACCTTC. Its protein product is CASSLDRGGYTF. This rearrangement joins TRBV12-3 or TRBV12-4 to TRBJ1-2; 8 bases align to TRBD1. This CDR3 is 12 amino acids long. V shed 1 base and J 8 bases; nucleotides not matched to a gene: 0.

The chain employs TRBV6-5 and TRBJ2-3; the match to TRBD1 covers 7 bases. The CDR3 spans 14 residues. Germline CDR1 MNHEY, CDR2 SVGAGI. The V and J ends lost 2 bases and 4 bases, in that order; junction bases with no gene match: 3. The CDR3 DNA is TGTGCCAGCAGTTACGGGGACAGCGCAGATACGCAGTATTTT. This encodes CASSYGDSADTQYF.

The chain is built from TRBV11-3 and TRBJ2-7, with D possibly TRBD1 on 5 matching bases. The ends were cut back, 5 bases at V and 0 bases at J, with 8 bases in the middle. CDR1 is SGHNT and CDR2 is YENEEA in the germline V gene. The length of the CDR3 is 13 residues. Here the CDR3 DNA reads TGTGCCAGCAGCCCAGGGTCCTCCTACGAGCAGTACTTC. This gives the protein CASSPGSSYEQYF.

The table lists this clone with a count of one. This sequence joins TRBV6-5 and TRBJ2-3; D may be TRBD1 (5 bases). The V gene lost 0 bases and the J gene lost 2 bases, with 9 bases spanning the gap. The germline gives CDR1 MNHEY, CDR2 SVGAGI. The CDR3 totals 15 residues. CDR3: CASSYSGVFTDTQYF. CDR3 sequence (DNA): TGTGCCAGCAGTTACTCAGGGGTATTCACAGATACGCAGTATTTT.

The J gene is TRBJ1-2, the V gene TRBV9; 8 bases line up with TRBD1. V lost 3 bases to trimming and J lost 8 bases; unmatched junction nucleotides: 9. The CDR3 sequence is 14 residues long. CDR1 and CDR2 from the germline V gene are SGDLS and YYNGEE. Written as DNA, the CDR3 is TGTGCCAGCAGCGACGGCGACAGGGGCCTAGGCTACACCTTC. Translating it yields CASSDGDRGLGYTF.

V and J are TRBV5-5 and TRBJ1-2; D is undetermined. The V gene lost 0 bases and the J gene lost 0 bases, with 3 bases spanning the gap. Germline assignment: CDR1 SGHKS and CDR2 YYEKEE (reference sequence). The CDR3 covers 13 residues. The CDR3 spells CASSLATNYGYTF. CDR3 nucleotide sequence: TGTGCCAGCAGCTTGGCCACTAACTATGGCTACACCTTC. Full variable domain (missing parts from reference TRBV5-5 and TRBJ1-2): DAGVTQSPTHLIKTRGQQVTLRCSPISGHKSVSWYQQVLGQGPQFIFQYYEKEERGRGNFPDRFSARQFPNYSSELNVNALLLGDSALYLCASSLATNYGYTFGSGTRLTVV.

In nucleotides, the CDR3 is TGTGCCACCAGCCCCCGCGGGGGGGCGGAAGAGACCCAGTACTTC. Amino acid sequence: CATSPRGGAEETQYF. V and J are TRBV15 and TRBJ2-5; 9 bases fit TRBD2. Germline V gene lookup returns CDR1 LNHNV and CDR2 YYDKDF (reference sequence). The junction had 7 bases not matched to a gene; V was cut back by 5 bases and J by 3 bases. This CDR3 spans 15 amino acids.